These 5 T cell receptor beta chains share one sample of origin, sequenced in a study of cytomegalovirus exposure and HLA in healthy donors. PCR employed 60 Vbeta and 13 Jbeta primers. TCRdb's copy holds only in-frame clones and misses some; the assay was immunoSEQ multiplex PCR. The repertoire consists of about 110,000 clones, with roughly four fifths occurring once and the leading ten covering approximately 2.6%. The sample comprised PBMCs. Receptors originate from a male donor in good health and CMV-seropositive.

V is TRBV7-8 and J is TRBJ2-5; D is perhaps TRBD2 (6 bases). From germline, CDR1 is SGHVS and CDR2 FQNEAQ. CDR3 length equals 15 residues. Trimming shortened V by 7 bases and J by 5 bases, and 20 bases separated the two germline ends. The CDR3 spells CASTHPNGGTETQYF. In DNA form, the CDR3 reads TGTGCCAGCACCCACCCCAACGGGGGTACCGAGACCCAGTACTTC. The full variable domain, with the rest looked up from reference TRBV7-8 and TRBJ2-5, is GAGVSQSPRYKVAKRGQDVALRCDPISGHVSLFWYQQALGQGPEFLTYFQNEAQLDKSGLPSDRFFAERPEGSVSTLKIQRTQQEDSAVYLCASTHPNGGTETQYFGPGTRLLVL.

This clone was detected only once. The genes are TRBV2 and TRBJ2-7, with 8 bases matching TRBD1. V lost 7 bases and J lost 2; bases outside the gene matches: 13. This CDR3 has 16 residues. Per the germline V gene, CDR1 is SNHLY and CDR2 is FYNNEI. The DNA for the CDR3 is TGTGCCAGCAAATCAGGGGGCGGTGGGTTGGCCTACGAGCAGTACTTC. The encoded protein is CASKSGGGGLAYEQYF.

The chain carries TRBV29-1 and TRBJ2-7; TRBD1 is a possible D gene (5 bases). CDR1 SQVTM and CDR2 ANQGSEA come from the germline V gene. The CDR3 consists of 11 residues. Trimming removed 5 bases at V and 2 bases at J, with 7 bases between. The CDR3 coding sequence is TGCAGCGTTTCAGGGACCTACGAGCAGTACTTC. This encodes CSVSGTYEQYF.

This chain joins TRBV27 and TRBJ2-7; 8 nucleotides match TRBD2. The V segment lost 3 bases and the J segment 0 bases; nucleotides outside the gene matches: 1. This CDR3 has 14 residues. Germline assignment: CDR1 MNHEY and CDR2 SMNVEV (reference sequence). The CDR3 nucleotides read TGTGCCAGCAGTTTCGGGGGGGTCTCCTACGAGCAGTACTTC. Translated, it gives CASSFGGVSYEQYF.

This chain joins TRBV5-4 and TRBJ2-1; tentative D call: TRBD1 (5 bases). Germline-derived CDR1 and CDR2 are SGHNT and YYREEE (reference sequence). This CDR3 has 13 residues. V shed 4 bases and J shed 5 bases, with 10 bases lying between them. The CDR3 sequence is CASSTDRNNEQFF. The DNA for the CDR3 is TGTGCCAGCAGCACAGACAGAAACAATGAGCAGTTCTTC.